This note documents a single T cell receptor beta chain sequence. MiXCR was run by TCRdb on the RT-PCR reads, yielding one entry per CDR3 protein. The table shows about 680,000 distinct CDR3 sequences, with approximately 15% occurring only once. The germline gives CDR1 KGHSH, CDR2 LQKENI. CDR3 size: 16 residues. Trimming took off 3 bases at V and 4 bases at J, with 16 bases between the two ends. V and J are TRBV18 and TRBJ1-3; D is uncertain. Input material: memory CD4+ T cells from blood. The source of this sequence is a female donor in good health, serving as a healthy control. The DNA of the CDR3 is TGTGCCAGCTCACCTGAGCTCGGACGGTCCGGAAACACCATATATTTT. Protein sequence: CASSPELGRSGNTIYF.